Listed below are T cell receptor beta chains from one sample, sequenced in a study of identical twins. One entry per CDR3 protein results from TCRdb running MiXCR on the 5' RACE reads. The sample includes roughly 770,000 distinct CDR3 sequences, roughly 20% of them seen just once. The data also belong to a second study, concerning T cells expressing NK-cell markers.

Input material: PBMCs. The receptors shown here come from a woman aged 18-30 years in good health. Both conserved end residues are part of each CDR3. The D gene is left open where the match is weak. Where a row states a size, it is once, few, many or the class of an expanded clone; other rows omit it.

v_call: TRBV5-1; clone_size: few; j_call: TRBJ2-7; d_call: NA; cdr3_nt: TGCGCCAGCAGCCTATCCGGGACCCATCCCCAGCAGTACTTC; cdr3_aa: CASSLSGTHPQQYF
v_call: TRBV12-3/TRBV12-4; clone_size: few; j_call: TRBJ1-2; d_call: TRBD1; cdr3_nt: TGTGCCAGCAGTTTAGCTAGGGACAGGGCAAACTACACCTTC; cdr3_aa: CASSLARDRANYTF
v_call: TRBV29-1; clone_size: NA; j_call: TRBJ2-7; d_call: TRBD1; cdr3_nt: TGCAGCGTTTCACAGGGGGATGGGTCCCGGTACTTC; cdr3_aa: CSVSQGDGSRYF
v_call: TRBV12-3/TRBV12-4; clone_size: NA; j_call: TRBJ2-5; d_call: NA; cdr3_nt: TGTGCCAGCAAGCTGGACCGCTACCAAGAGACCCAGTACTTC; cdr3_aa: CASKLDRYQETQYF
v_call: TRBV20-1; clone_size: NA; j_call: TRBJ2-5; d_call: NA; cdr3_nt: TGCAGTGCGCAGGGGTCCGGGGAGACCCAGTACTTC; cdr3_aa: CSAQGSGETQYF
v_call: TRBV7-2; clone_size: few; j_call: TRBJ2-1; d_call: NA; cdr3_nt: TGTGCCAGCAGCTTCCCCCGTGGGACTCAGAACAATGAGCAGTTCTTC; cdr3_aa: CASSFPRGTQNNEQFF
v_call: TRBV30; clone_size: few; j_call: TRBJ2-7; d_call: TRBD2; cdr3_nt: TGTGCCTGCGGACTAGCGCTTGAGCAGTACTTC; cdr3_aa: CACGLALEQYF
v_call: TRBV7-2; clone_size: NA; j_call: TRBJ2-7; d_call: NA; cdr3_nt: TGTGCCAGCAGCCGGATTCTCTCCTACGAGCAGTACTTC; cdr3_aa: CASSRILSYEQYF
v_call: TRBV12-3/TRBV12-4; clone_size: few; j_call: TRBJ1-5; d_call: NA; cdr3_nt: TGTGCCAGCAGTTTATCCACCCAGCCCCAGCATTTT; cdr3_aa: CASSLSTQPQHF
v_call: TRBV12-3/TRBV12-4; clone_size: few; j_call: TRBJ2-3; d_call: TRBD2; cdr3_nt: TGTGCCAGCAGGGGATCGCGACTAGCGGAGCACACAGATACGCAGTATTTT; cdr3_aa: CASRGSRLAEHTDTQYF
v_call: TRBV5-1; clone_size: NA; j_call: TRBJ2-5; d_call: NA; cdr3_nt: TGCGCCAGCAGCTATAACCCTCAAGAGACCCAGTACTTC; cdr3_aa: CASSYNPQETQYF
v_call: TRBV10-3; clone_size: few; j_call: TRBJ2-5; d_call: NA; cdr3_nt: TGTGCCATCAGTGAGTGGGGAAAACAGGGTGAAGAGACCCAGTACTTC; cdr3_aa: CAISEWGKQGEETQYF
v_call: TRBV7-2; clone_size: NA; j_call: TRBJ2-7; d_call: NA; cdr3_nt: TGTGCCAGCAGCTTCAGGGGAAAGAACGAGCAGTACTTC; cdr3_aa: CASSFRGKNEQYF
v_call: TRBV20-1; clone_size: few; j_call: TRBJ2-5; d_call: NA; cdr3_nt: TGCAGTGCTAGACCGGCCGGGAAAGAGACCCAGTACTTC; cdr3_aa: CSARPAGKETQYF
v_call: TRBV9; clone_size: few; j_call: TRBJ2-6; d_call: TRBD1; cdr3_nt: TGTGCCAGCAGCGTACGATCGGACAGGGGGCCTGGGGCCAACGTCCTGACTTTC; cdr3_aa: CASSVRSDRGPGANVLTF
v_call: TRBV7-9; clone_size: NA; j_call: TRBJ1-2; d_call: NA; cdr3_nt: TGTGCCAGCAGCTTAGCAGGTGTTTTAGCTAACTATGGCTACACCTTC; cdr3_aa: CASSLAGVLANYGYTF
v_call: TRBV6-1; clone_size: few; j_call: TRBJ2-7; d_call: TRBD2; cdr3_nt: TGTGCCAGCAGACCCAACGGGGGGGCGGGGGTTGAGCAGTACTTC; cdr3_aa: CASRPNGGAGVEQYF
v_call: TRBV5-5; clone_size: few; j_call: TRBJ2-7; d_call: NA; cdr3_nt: TGTGCCAGCAGCTTTCAGGGGTTTCCCTACGAGCAGTACTTC; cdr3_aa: CASSFQGFPYEQYF
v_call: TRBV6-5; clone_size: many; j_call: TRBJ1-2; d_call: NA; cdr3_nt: TGTGCCAGCAGTTACGACAGGTCTAACTATGGCTACACCTTC; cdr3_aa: CASSYDRSNYGYTF
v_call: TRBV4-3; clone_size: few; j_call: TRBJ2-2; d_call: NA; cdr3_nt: TGCGCCAGCAGCCAAGAAGTGGGGAAAAACACCGGGGAGCTGTTTTTT; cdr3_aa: CASSQEVGKNTGELFF
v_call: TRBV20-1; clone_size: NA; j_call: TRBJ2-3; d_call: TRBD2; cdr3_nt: TGCAGTGCTAGGAGGACTAGCGTTGTCGCAGATACGCAGTATTTT; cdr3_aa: CSARRTSVVADTQYF
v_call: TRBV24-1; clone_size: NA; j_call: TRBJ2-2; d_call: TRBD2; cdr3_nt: TGTGCCACCAGTGATGCGAGCGGGAGGGAAAGCACCGGGGAGCTGTTTTTT; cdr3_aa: CATSDASGRESTGELFF
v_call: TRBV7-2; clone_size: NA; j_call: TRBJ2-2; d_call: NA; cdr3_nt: TGTGCCAGCAGCCGAGGGCGGGACACCGGGGAGCTGTTTTTT; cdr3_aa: CASSRGRDTGELFF
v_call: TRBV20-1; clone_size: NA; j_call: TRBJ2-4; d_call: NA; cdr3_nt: TGCAGTGCTAGTTTCGTCGCCCAGGGGGGCACCAAAAACATTCAGTACTTC; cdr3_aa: CSASFVAQGGTKNIQYF
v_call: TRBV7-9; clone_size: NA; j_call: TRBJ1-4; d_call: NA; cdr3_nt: TGTGCCAGCAGCCCCTCGGGTACTGAAAAACTGTTTTTT; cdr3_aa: CASSPSGTEKLFF
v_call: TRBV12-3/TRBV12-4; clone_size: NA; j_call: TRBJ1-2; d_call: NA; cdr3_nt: TGTGCCAGCAGTTTAGCCGGGGGGGCGTTGGGCTACACCTTC; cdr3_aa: CASSLAGGALGYTF
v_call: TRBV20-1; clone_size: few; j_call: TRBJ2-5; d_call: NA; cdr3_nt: TGCAGTCCGACCCGACAGGTTCTAGAGACCCAGTACTTC; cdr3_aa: CSPTRQVLETQYF
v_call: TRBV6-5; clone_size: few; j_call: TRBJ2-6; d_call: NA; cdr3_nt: TGTGCCAGCAGTTACTCCTTCGGGGTAGCTGGGGCCAACGTCCTGACTTTC; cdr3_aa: CASSYSFGVAGANVLTF
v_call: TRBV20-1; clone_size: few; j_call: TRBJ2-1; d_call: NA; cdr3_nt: TGCAGTGCTAGAGAGGGTCCCAAAGACAATGAGCAGTTCTTC; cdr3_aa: CSAREGPKDNEQFF
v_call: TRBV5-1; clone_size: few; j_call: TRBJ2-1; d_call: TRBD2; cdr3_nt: TGCGCCAGCACCCAATTAGCGGGAGGGTCTAATGAGCAGTTCTTC; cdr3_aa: CASTQLAGGSNEQFF
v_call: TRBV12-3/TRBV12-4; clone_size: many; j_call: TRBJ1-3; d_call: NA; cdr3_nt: TGTGCCAGCAGTTCAAATCCTGGAAACACCATATATTTT; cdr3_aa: CASSSNPGNTIYF
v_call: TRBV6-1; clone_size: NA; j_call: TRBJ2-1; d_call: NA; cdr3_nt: TGTGCCAGCAGAGGGCGGGGAAAGCAGTTCTTC; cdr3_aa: CASRGRGKQFF
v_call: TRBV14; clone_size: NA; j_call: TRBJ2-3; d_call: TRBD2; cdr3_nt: TGTGCCAGCAGCCAAGACAATCCCCTAGCGGGGAGCACAGATACGCAGTATTTT; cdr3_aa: CASSQDNPLAGSTDTQYF
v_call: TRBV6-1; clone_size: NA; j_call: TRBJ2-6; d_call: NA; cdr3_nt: TGTGCCAGCGGATCTTATGGGGCCAACGTCCTGACTTTC; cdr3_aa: CASGSYGANVLTF
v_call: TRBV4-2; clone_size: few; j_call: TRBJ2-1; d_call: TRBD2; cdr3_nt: TGTGCCAGCAGCCAAGCCCCGGGACTAGCGGACAATGAGCAGTTCTTC; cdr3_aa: CASSQAPGLADNEQFF
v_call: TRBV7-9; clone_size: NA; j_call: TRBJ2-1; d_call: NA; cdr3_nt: TGTGCCAGCAGCTTAGCCCGGCACGTGTACAATGAGCAGTTCTTC; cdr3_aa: CASSLARHVYNEQFF
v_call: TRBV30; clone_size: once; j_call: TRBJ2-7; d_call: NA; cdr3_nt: TGTGCCTGGAACGTAGGAGCGGGTGACGAGCAGTACTTC; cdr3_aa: CAWNVGAGDEQYF
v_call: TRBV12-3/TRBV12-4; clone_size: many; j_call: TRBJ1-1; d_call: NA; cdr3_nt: TGTGCCAGCAGCTTTAACACTGAAGCTTTCTTT; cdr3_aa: CASSFNTEAFF
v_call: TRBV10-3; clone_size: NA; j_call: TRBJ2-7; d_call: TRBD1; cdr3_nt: TGTGCCATTGGGACAGACAACTCCTACGAGCAGTACTTC; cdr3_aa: CAIGTDNSYEQYF
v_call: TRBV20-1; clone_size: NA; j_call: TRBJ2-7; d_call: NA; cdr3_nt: TGCAGTGCTAGTATCATGGGCGGCGGGGGCAGCTCCTACGAGCAGTACTTC; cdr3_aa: CSASIMGGGGSSYEQYF
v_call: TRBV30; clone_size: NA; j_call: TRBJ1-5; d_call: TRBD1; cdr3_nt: TGTGCCTGGAGCCCACAGGGGGTCCAGCCCCAGCATTTT; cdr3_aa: CAWSPQGVQPQHF
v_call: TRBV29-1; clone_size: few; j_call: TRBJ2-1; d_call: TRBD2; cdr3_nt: TGCAGCGTGGTACTAGCGGGTTTTCAGCAGTTCTTC; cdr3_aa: CSVVLAGFQQFF
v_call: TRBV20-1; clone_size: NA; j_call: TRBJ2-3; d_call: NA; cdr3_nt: TGCAGTGCCTCCGGGACGGCTAGCACAGATACGCAGTATTTT; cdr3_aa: CSASGTASTDTQYF
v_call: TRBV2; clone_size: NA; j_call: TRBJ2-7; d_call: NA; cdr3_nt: TGTGCCAGCCCGGCGACGGGCTACGAGCAGTACTTC; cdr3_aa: CASPATGYEQYF
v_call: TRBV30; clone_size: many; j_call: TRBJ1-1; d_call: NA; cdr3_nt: TGTGCCGGAGGGATCGTAAAAAACACTGAAGCTTTCTTT; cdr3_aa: CAGGIVKNTEAFF
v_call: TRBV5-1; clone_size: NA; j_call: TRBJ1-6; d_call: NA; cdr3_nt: TGCGCCAGCAGCCAAACTACTCGGGTAGAGTCACCCCTCCACTTT; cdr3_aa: CASSQTTRVESPLHF
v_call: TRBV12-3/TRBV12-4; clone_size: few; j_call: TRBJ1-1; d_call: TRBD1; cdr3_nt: TGTGCCAGCAGTGAACAGGGGGCAGGGAACACTGAAGCTTTCTTT; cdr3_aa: CASSEQGAGNTEAFF
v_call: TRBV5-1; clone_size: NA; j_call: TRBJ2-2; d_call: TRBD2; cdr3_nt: TGCGCCAGCAGCTTCAGCGGGAGGGCCGAATTCGGGGAGCTGTTTTTT; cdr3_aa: CASSFSGRAEFGELFF